Here is one TCR beta chain with its context. Its cognate antigen is unknown. This entry is derived from a study of Tregs in tolerant kidney transplant recipients. General study points: Findings come from small patient numbers and require larger validation. Antigen-driven expansion was suggested because donor-specific Tregs expanded more than all Tregs in tolerant patients. Changing PCR primers prevented nucleotide comparison between some patients' samples. Tregs expanded with activated donor B cells seemed most donor-specific.

Repertoires were generated with immunoSEQ multiplex PCR, while TCRdb's copy carries only in-frame clones and drops some. This table holds approximately 60,000 clones, about 89% found once. Recipients received nonmyeloablative bone marrow transplants from related graft donors, with transient mixed chimerism. This TCR derives from a human patient who received a combined kidney and bone marrow transplant. Some T cells may be the graft donor's. The sample here was CD4+ T cells from blood (PBMCs), taken 6 months after the transplant.

The CDR3 protein is CASSYPWTTTDTQYF. The CDR3 DNA reads as TGTGCCAGCAGTTACCCCTGGACTACCACAGATACGCAGTATTTT. This chain joins TRBV6-6 and TRBJ2-3; a weak D match, TRBD2 (6 bases). The CDR3 is 15 residues long. V dropped 2 bases and J dropped 2 bases, with 11 bases sitting between them. Per the germline V gene, CDR1 is MNHNY and CDR2 is SVGAGI (reference sequence).